The 4 T cell receptor beta chains below come from one sample, sequenced in a study of blood T cell repertoires in COVID-19. Sequenced by immunoSEQ multiplex PCR; TCRdb stores in-frame clones only, minus some. The repertoire has about 96,000 clones, approximately 84% of them found once; the top ten carry approximately 15%. Sequencing used peripheral blood. These receptors were collected from a woman aged 55-69 years with acute or convalescent COVID-19.

The chain links TRBV19 to TRBJ1-2; D might be TRBD1 (6 bases). The V end was cut by 5 bases, the J end by 6 bases, with 16 bases between. The germline V gene encodes CDR1 LNHDA and CDR2 SQIVND (reference sequence). The CDR3 length is 14 residues. The CDR3 DNA reads as TGTGCCAGTAGTCCGACAGGAGGCAAAGATGGCTACACCTTC. This sequence encodes CASSPTGGKDGYTF.

The J gene is TRBJ2-5, the V gene TRBV3-1 (or the pseudogene TRBV3-2); D ambiguous. Germline V gene lookup returns CDR1 LGHDT and CDR2 YNNKEL (reference sequence). The CDR3 has 11 amino acids. Trimming removed 5 bases from V and 5 bases from J, with 6 bases in between. CDR3 loop: CASSASETQYF. The CDR3 DNA follows: TGTGCCAGCAGCGCGTCTGAGACCCAGTACTTC.

As DNA, the CDR3 is TGCGCCAGCAGCTTGGACCCTCATGGGGGCGAGGGTTCCACAACTAATGAAAAACTGTTTTTT. Encoded protein: CASSLDPHGGEGSTTNEKLFF. This chain uses TRBV5-1 with TRBJ1-4; D is possibly TRBD1 (6 bases). The germline CDR1 and CDR2 sequences are SGHRS and YFSETQ. The length of the CDR3 is 21 residues. The V and J ends lost 0 bases and 0 bases respectively, with 24 bases between them.

The J gene is TRBJ1-5, the V gene TRBV28; D remains ambiguous. Trimming took off 3 bases at V and 7 bases at J, with 10 bases between the two ends. The CDR3 consists of 13 residues. Germline CDR1 MDHEN, CDR2 SYDVKM. CDR3 loop: CASSLVLGQPQHF. DNA of the CDR3: TGTGCCAGCAGTTTGGTTCTGGGCCAGCCCCAGCATTTT.